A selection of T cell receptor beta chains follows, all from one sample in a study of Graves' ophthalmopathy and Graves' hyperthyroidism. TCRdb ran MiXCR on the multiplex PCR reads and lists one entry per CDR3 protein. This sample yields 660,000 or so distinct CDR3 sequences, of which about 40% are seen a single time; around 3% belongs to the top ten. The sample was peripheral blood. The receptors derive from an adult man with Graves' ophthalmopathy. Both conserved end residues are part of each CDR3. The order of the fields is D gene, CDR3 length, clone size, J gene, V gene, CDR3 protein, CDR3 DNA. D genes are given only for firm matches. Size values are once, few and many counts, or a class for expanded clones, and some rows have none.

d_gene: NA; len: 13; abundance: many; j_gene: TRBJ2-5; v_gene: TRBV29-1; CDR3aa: CSVAELVEETQYF; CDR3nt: TGCAGCGTGGCCGAGTTGGTGGAGGAGACCCAGTACTTC
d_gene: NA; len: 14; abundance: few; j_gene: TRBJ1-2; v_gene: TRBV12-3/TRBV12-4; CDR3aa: CASTSQGTFYGYTF; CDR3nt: TGTGCCAGCACCAGCCAGGGGACCTTCTATGGCTACACCTTC
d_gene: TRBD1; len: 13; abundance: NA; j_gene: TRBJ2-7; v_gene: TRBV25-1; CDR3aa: CASSQDGAGTGVF; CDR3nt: TGTGCCAGCAGCCAAGATGGCGCGGGGACAGGGGTCTTC
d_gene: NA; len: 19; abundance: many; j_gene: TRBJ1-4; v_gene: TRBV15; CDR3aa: CATSWRTGQVPTTNEKLFF; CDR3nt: TGTGCCACCAGCTGGAGGACTGGACAAGTTCCTACAACTAATGAAAAACTGTTTTTT
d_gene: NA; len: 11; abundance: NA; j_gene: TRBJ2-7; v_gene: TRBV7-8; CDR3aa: CASSLGCEQCF; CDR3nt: TGTGCCAGCAGCTTAGGCTGCGAGCAGTGCTTC
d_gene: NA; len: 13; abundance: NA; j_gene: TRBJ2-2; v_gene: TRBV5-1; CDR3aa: CASSIGRGGELFF; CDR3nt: TGCGCCAGCAGCATAGGACGGGGTGGCGAGCTGTTTTTT
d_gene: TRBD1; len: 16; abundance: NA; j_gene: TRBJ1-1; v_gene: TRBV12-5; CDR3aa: CASSPGTGILNTEAFF; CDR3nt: TGTGCCAGCAGTCCCGGGACAGGGATACTGAACACTGAAGCTTTCTTT
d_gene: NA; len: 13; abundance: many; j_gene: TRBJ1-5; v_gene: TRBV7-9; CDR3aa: CASSIDGNQPQHF; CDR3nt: TGTGCCAGCAGCATAGACGGCAATCAGCCCCAGCATTTT
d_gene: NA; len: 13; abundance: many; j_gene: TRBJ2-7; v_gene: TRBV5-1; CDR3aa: CASSLVSANEQYF; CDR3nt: TGCGCCAGCAGCTTGGTAAGCGCTAACGAGCAGTACTTC
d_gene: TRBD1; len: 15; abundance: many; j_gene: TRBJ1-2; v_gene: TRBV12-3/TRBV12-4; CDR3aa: CASSVQGGESRGYTF; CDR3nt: TGTGCCAGCAGCGTACAGGGGGGTGAGTCGCGTGGCTACACCTTC
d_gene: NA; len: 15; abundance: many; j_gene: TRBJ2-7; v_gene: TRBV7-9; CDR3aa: CASSLGTGRSYEQYF; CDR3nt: TGTGCCAGCAGCTTAGGAACAGGCCGCTCCTACGAGCAGTACTTC
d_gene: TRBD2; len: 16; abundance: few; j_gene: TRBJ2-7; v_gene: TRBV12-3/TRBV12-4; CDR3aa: CASSSVSGREQYEQYF; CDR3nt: TGTGCCAGCAGTTCGGTTAGCGGGCGGGAGCAGTACGAGCAGTACTTC
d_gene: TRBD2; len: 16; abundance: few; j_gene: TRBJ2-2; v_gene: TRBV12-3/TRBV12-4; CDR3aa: CASSLYGGGANGELFF; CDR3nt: TGTGCCAGCAGTTTGTACGGCGGGGGGGCGAACGGGGAGCTGTTTTTT
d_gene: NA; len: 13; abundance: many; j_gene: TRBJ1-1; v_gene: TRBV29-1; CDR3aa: CSVKGRMNTEAFF; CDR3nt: TGCAGCGTGAAGGGACGGATGAACACTGAAGCTTTCTTT
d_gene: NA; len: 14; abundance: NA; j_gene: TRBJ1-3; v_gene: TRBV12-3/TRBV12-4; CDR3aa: CASSLGSSGDTIYF; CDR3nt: TGTGCCAGCAGTCTTGGTTCTTCTGGGGACACCATATATTTT
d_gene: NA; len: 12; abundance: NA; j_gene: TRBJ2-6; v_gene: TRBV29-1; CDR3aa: CSGGRADNVLTF; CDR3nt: TGCAGCGGAGGGCGGGCGGACAACGTCCTGACTTTC
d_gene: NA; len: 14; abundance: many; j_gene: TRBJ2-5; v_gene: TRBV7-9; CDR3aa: CASEGRTGQETQYF; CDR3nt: TGTGCCAGCGAAGGACGGACGGGCCAAGAGACCCAGTACTTC
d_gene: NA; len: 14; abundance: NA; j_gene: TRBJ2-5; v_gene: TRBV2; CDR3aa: CASSDRTTQETQYF; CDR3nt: TGTGCCAGCAGTGACCGCACCACGCAAGAGACCCAGTACTTC
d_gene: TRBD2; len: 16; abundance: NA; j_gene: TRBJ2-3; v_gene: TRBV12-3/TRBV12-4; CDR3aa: CASSLGLAGYADTQYF; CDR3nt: TGTGCCAGCAGTTTAGGACTAGCGGGATACGCAGATACGCAGTATTTT
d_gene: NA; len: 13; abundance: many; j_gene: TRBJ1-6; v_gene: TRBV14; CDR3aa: CASSLSGGSPLHF; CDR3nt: TGTGCCAGCAGCCTTAGTGGGGGTTCACCCCTCCACTTT
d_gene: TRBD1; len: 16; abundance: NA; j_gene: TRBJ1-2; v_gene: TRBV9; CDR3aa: CASSPGGRDSNYGYTF; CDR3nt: TGTGCCAGCAGCCCAGGGGGGAGGGACAGTAACTATGGCTACACCTTC
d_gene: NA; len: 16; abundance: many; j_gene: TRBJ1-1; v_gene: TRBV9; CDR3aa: CASSVGGHRLNTEAFF; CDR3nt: TGTGCCAGCAGCGTAGGTGGGCATAGGCTGAACACTGAAGCTTTCTTT
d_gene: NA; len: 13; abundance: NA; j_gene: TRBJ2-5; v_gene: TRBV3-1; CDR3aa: CASSRDSVETQYF; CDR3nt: TGTGCCAGCAGCCGCGATAGCGTCGAGACCCAGTACTTC
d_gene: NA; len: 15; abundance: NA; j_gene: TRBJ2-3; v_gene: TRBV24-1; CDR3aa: CATSDPVTSTDTQYF; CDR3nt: TGTGCCACCAGTGATCCGGTAACTAGCACAGATACGCAGTATTTT
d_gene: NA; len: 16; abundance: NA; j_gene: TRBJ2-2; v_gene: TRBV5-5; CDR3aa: CASSHWGRGNTGELFF; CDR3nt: TGTGCCAGCAGCCACTGGGGGCGCGGGAACACCGGGGAGCTGTTTTTT
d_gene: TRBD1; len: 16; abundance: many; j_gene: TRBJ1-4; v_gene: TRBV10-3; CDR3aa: CAISQKGQATFEELFF; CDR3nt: TGTGCCATCAGTCAGAAGGGACAGGCCACGTTTGAAGAACTGTTTTTT
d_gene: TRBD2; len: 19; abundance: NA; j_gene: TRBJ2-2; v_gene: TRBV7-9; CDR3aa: CASSPGLAGMASNTGELFF; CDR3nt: TGTGCCAGCAGCCCAGGACTAGCGGGAATGGCCTCGAACACCGGGGAGCTGTTTTTT
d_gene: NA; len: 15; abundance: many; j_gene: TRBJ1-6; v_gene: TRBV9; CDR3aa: CASSPSGMRNSPLHF; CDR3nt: TGTGCCAGCAGCCCGTCGGGGATGAGAAATTCACCCCTCCACTTT
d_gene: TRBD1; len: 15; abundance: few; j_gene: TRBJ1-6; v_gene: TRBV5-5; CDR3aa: CASSPATGFNSPLHF; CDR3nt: TGTGCCAGCAGCCCGGCGACAGGGTTCAATTCACCCCTCCACTTT
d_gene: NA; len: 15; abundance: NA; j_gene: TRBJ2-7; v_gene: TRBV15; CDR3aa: CATSSELGTSYEQYF; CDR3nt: TGTGCCACCAGCAGTGAACTGGGGACCTCCTACGAGCAGTACTTC
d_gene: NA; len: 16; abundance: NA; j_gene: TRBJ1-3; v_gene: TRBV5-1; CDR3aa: CASSFSGAKGGNTIYF; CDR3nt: TGCGCCAGCAGCTTCTCAGGGGCGAAGGGTGGAAACACCATATATTTT
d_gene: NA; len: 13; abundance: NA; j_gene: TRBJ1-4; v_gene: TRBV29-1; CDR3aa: CSHDDATNEKLFF; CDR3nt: TGCAGCCATGACGATGCAACTAATGAAAAACTGTTTTTT
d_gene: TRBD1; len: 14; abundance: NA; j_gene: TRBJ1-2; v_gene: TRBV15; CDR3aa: CATSGRQGNYGYTF; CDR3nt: TGTGCCACCAGCGGACGACAGGGGAACTATGGCTACACCTTC
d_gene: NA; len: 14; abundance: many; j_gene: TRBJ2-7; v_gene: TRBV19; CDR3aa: CASSPSAWGNEQYF; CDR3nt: TGTGCCAGTAGTCCATCGGCGTGGGGAAACGAGCAGTACTTC
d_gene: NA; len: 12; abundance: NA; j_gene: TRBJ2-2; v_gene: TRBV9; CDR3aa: CASGPGTGELFF; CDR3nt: TGTGCCAGCGGCCCCGGGACGGGGGAGCTGTTTTTT
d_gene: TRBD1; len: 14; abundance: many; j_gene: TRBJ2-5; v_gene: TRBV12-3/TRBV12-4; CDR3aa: CASTQMDRAETQYF; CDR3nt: TGTGCCAGCACCCAAATGGACAGGGCAGAGACCCAGTACTTC
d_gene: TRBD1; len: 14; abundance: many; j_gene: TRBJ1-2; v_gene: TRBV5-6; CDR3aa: CASSLGGQGPGYTF; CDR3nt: TGTGCCAGCAGCTTGGGGGGACAGGGACCTGGCTACACCTTC
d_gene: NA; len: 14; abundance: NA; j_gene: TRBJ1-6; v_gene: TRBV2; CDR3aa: CASIPSGDNSPLHF; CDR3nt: TGTGCCAGCATCCCTTCGGGGGACAATTCACCCCTCCACTTT
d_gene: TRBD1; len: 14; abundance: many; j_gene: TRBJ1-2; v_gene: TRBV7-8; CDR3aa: CASSPWTGDYGYTF; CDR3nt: TGTGCCAGCAGCCCCTGGACAGGGGACTATGGCTACACCTTC
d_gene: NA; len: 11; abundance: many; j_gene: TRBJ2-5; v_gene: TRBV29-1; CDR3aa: CSGRLGETQYF; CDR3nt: TGTAGTGGAAGGTTAGGGGAGACCCAGTACTTC
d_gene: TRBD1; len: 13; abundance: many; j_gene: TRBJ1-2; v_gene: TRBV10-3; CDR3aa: CAIGDSLIRGYTF; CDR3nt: TGTGCCATCGGGGACAGTCTTATCAGGGGCTACACCTTC
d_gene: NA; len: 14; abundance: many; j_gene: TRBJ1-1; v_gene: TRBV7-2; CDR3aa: CASSLGVLNTEAFF; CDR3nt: TGTGCCAGCAGCTTAGGGGTGCTGAACACTGAAGCTTTCTTT
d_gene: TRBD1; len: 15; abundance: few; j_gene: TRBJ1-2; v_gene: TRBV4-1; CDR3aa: CASSSSPQGAYGYTF; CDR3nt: TGTGCCAGCAGCTCCTCCCCCCAGGGGGCCTATGGCTACACCTTC
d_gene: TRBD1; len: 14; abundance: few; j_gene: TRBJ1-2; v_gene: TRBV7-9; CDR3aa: CACVQGIANYGYTF; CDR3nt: TGTGCCTGCGTACAGGGGATAGCTAACTATGGCTACACCTTC
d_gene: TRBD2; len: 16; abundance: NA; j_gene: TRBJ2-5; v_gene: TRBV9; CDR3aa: CASSVGGLAGKETQYF; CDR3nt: TGTGCCAGCAGCGTAGGAGGACTAGCGGGGAAAGAGACCCAGTACTTC
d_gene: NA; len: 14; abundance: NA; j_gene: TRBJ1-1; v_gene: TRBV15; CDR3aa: CATSRVAGLAEAFF; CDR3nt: TGTGCCACCAGCAGAGTAGCGGGTCTCGCTGAAGCTTTCTTT
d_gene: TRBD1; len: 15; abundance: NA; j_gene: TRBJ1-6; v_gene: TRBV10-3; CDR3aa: CASRTGTGNNSPLHF; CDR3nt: TGTGCCAGCAGGACAGGGACAGGGAATAATTCACCCCTCCACTTT
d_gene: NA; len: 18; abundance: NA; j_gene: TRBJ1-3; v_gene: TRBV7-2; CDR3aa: CASSPREGAYGSGNTIYF; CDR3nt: TGTGCCAGCAGCCCCCGGGAGGGCGCGTATGGCTCTGGAAACACCATATATTTT
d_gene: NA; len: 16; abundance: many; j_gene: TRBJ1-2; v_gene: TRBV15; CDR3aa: CATSRDRMGRIYGYTF; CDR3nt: TGTGCCACCAGCAGAGATCGTATGGGCAGGATCTATGGCTACACCTTC
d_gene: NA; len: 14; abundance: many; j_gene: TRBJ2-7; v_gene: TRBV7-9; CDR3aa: CASSFGGISYEQYF; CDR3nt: TGTGCCAGCAGCTTTGGAGGGATCTCCTACGAGCAGTACTTC
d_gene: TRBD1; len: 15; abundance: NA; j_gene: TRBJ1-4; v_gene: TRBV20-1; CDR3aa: CSARQGQSALRKLFF; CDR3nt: TGCAGTGCTAGACAGGGACAGTCCGCGTTGCGAAAACTGTTTTTT
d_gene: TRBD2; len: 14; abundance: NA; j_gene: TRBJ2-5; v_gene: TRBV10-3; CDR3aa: CAISGLAGVETQYF; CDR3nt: TGTGCCATCTCCGGACTAGCGGGAGTAGAGACCCAGTACTTC